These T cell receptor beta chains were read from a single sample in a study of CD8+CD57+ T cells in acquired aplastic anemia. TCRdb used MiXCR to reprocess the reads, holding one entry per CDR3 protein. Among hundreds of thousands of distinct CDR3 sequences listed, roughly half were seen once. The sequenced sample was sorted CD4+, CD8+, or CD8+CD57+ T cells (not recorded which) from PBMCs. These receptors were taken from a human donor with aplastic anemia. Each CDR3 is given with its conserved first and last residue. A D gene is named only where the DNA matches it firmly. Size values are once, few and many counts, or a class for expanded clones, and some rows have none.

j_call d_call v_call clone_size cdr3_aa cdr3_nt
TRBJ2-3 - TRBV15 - CATSTPGLGYF TGTGCCACCAGCACGCCGGGACTTGGGTATTTT
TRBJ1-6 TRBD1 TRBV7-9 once CASSSPGQESSSPLHF TGTGCCAGCAGCTCCCCGGGACAGGAGTCTAGCTCACCCCTCCACTTT
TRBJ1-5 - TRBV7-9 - CASSFFNQPQHF TGTGCCAGCAGCTTCTTCAATCAGCCCCAGCATTTT
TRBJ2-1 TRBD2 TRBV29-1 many CSVEDVLAVGLAGFNEQFF TGCAGCGTTGAAGATGTCTTGGCAGTTGGACTAGCGGGGTTTAATGAGCAGTTCTTC
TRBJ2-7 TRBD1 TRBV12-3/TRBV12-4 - CASSFSIGQGAYEQYF TGTGCCAGCAGTTTTAGTATCGGACAGGGCGCCTACGAGCAGTACTTC
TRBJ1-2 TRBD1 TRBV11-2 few CASSSPLGQEYGYTF TGTGCCAGCAGCTCACCGTTGGGACAGGAGTATGGCTACACCTTC
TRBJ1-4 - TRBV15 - CATSRDWGIEKLFF TGTGCCACCAGCAGAGATTGGGGAATTGAGAAACTGTTTTTT
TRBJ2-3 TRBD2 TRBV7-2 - CASSFGTSGTYNEQYF TGTGCCAGCAGTTTTGGGACTAGCGGGACCTACAATGAGCAGTATTTT
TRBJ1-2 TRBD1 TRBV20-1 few CSASKSGTDGNYGYTF TGCAGTGCTAGCAAGAGCGGGACAGACGGTAACTATGGCTACACCTTC
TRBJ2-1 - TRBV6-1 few CASSDPPGGPYNEQFF TGTGCCAGCAGCGACCCCCCCGGTGGGCCCTACAATGAGCAGTTCTTC
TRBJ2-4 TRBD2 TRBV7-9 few CASRPAGEQNIQYF TGTGCCAGCAGACCGGCGGGAGAACAAAACATTCAGTACTTC
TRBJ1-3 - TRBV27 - CASSLRRSSGNTIYF TGTGCCAGCAGTTTAAGACGGAGCTCTGGAAACACCATATATTTT
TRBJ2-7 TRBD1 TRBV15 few CATSSSDRTVHEQYF TGTGCCACCAGCAGTTCGGACAGGACGGTCCACGAGCAGTACTTC
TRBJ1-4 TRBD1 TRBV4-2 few CASSQRTGNRDPNEKLFF TGTGCCAGCAGCCAAAGGACAGGGAATAGGGACCCTAATGAAAAACTGTTTTTT
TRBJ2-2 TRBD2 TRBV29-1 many CSVEDHRGGAANTGELFF TGCAGCGTTGAAGATCACCGCGGGGGGGCCGCGAACACCGGGGAGCTGTTTTTT
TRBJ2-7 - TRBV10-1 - CASSEAVGLEQYF TGCGCCAGCAGTGAGGCCGTAGGGCTCGAGCAGTACTTC
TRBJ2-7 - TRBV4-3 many CASSQGQGSYEQYF TGCGCCAGCAGCCAAGGGCAGGGTAGCTACGAGCAGTACTTC
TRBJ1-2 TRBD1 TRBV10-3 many CAISDARDRGPFYGYTF TGTGCCATCAGTGATGCCCGGGACAGGGGCCCCTTCTATGGCTACACCTTC
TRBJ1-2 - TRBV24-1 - CATSVTAGGDTF TGTGCCACCAGTGTGACGGCGGGAGGCGACACCTTC
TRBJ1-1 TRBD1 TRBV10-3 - CAISEQGDTEAFF TGTGCCATCAGTGAACAGGGGGACACTGAAGCTTTCTTT
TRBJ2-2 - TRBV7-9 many CASSSTRTGELFF TGTGCCAGCAGCTCGACCCGCACCGGGGAGCTGTTTTTT
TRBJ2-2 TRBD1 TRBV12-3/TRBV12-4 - CASRPISGQEKNTGELFF TGTGCCAGCAGACCTATCTCGGGACAGGAAAAAAACACCGGGGAGCTGTTTTTT
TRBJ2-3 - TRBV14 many CASSQGTARDTQYF TGTGCCAGCAGCCAAGGGACAGCCCGGGATACGCAGTATTTT
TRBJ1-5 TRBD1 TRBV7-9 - CASSLDSGTDQPQHF TGTGCCAGCAGCTTAGATTCCGGGACAGACCAGCCCCAGCATTTT
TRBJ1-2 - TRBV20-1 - CSAGDSGSVDYGYTF TGCAGTGCTGGAGATTCAGGGAGCGTCGACTATGGCTACACCTTC
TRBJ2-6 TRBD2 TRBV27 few CASSPGGGSGANVLTF TGTGCCAGCAGCCCCGGGGGAGGGTCTGGGGCCAACGTCCTGACTTTC
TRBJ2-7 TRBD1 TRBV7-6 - CASSSIRDRGHEQYF TGTGCCAGCAGCTCAATCCGGGACAGGGGCCACGAGCAGTACTTC
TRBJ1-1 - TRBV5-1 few CASSTEGRGHTEAFF TGCGCCAGCAGCACCGAGGGGCGGGGACACACTGAAGCTTTCTTT
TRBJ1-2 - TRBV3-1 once CASSQGEDQASWYDYTF TGTGCCAGCAGCCAAGGGGAGGATCAGGCCTCTTGGTATGACTACACCTTC
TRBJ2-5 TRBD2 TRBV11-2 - CASSLGRGGRETQYF TGTGCCAGCAGCTTGGGGCGGGGGGGCCGAGAGACCCAGTACTTC
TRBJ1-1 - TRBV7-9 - CASSLDLVGTEAFF TGTGCCAGCAGCTTAGATCTTGTGGGGACTGAAGCTTTCTTT
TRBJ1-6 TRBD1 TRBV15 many CATNRDRDDSPLHF TGTGCCACAAACCGGGACAGGGACGATTCACCCCTCCACTTT
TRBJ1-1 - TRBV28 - CASVSYDTDPNTEAFF TGTGCCAGCGTCTCCTACGACACGGACCCGAACACTGAAGCTTTCTTT